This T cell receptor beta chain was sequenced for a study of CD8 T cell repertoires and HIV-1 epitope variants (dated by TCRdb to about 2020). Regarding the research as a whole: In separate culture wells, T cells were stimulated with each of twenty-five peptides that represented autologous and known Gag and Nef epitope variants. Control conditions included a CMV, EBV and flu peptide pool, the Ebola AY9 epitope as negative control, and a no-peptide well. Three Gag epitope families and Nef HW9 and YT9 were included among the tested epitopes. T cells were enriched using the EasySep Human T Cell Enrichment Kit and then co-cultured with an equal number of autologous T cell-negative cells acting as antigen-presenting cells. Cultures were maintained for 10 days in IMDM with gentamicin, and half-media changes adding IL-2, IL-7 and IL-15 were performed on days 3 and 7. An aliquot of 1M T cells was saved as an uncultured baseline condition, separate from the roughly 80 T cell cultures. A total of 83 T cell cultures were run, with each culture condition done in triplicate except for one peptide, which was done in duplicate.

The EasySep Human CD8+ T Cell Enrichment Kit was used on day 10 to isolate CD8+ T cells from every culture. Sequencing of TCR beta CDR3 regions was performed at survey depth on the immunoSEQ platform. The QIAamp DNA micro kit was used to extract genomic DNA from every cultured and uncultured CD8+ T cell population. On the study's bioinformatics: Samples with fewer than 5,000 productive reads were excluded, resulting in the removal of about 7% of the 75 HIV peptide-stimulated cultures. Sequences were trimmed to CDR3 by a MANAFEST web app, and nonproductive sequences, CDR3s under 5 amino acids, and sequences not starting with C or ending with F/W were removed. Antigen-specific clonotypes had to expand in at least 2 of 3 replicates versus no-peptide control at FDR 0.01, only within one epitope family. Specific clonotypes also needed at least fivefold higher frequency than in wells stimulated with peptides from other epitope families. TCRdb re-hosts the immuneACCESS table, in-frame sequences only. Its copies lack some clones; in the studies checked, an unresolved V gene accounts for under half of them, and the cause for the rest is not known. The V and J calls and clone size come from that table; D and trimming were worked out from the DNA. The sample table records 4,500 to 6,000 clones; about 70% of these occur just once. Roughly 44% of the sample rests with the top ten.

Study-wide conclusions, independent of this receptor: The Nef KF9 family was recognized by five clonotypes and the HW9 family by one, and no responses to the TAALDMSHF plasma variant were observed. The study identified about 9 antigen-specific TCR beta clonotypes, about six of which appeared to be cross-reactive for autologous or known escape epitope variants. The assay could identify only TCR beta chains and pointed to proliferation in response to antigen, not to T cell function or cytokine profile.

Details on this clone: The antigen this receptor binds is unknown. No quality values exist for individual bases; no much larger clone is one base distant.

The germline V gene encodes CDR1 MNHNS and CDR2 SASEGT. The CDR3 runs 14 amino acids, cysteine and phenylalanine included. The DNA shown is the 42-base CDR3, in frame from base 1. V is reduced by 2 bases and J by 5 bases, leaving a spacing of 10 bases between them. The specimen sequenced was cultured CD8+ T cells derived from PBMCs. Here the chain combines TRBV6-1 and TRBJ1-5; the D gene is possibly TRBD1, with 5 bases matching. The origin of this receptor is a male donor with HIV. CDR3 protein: CASSEWGEHQPQHF. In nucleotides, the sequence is TGTGCCAGCAGTGAATGGGGGGAGCATCAGCCCCAGCATTTT.